The 15 T cell receptor beta chains below were found in one sample sequenced in a study of tissue T cells after allogeneic stem cell transplantation. Indicated time point: mouse harvest day 7 after allogeneic transplant. Each mouse received 10^7 T-cell-depleted marrow cells plus 10^6 splenic CD5+ T cells by tail vein. Profiled with immunoSEQ multiplex PCR; TCRdb holds only in-frame clones, not every one. Here the sample spans under 7,500 clones, 40% to 60% being singletons. Sequencing was performed on gut tissue. These receptors all come from a female BALB/c mouse given C57BL/6 T cells with graft-versus-host disease after an allogeneic hematopoietic cell transplant.

A remark on this clone: Here the gene names and germline are mouse. The read stops 1 residue short of the end of the CDR3; the missing end is completed from the germline J gene. This chain links TRBV23 with TRBJ1-5. This CDR3 has 16 amino acids. Per germline, CDR1 KGHTA and CDR2 FQNQQP. CDR3 loop: CSSSQSNWYNNQAPLF. The CDR3 DNA, read in part, is TGCTCCAGCAGTCAATCGAACTGGTATAACAACCAGGCTCCGCTT.

As for this clone: Here the gene names and germline are mouse. The observed sequence ends 1 residue before the CDR3 terminus, with the missing tail filled in from the germline J gene. This sequence joins TRBV31 and TRBJ1-1; the D gene is possibly TRBD1 (5 bases). The CDR3 consists of 14 residues. V shed 0 bases and J shed 3 bases, with 11 bases lying between them. Per the germline V gene, CDR1 is GKSSPN and CDR2 is SITVG. The CDR3 spells CAWSLWGGDTEVFF. The CDR3 DNA, read in part, is TGTGCCTGGAGTCTGTGGGGAGGGGACACAGAAGTCTTC.

Notes on this clone: Genes and germline are mouse. The read comes to an end 1 residue before the CDR3 does, leaving the germline J gene to fill in the end. The genes are TRBV26 and TRBJ1-6, with unresolved D. TRBJ1-6 is filed as an ORF, its function uncertain. This CDR3 spans 14 amino acids. The germline CDR1 and CDR2 sequences are KGHPV and FQNQEV (reference sequence). V was cut by 3 bases and J by 7 bases, with 10 bases left in between. The DNA read from the CDR3 is TGTGCCAGCAGTCTTGGGCTGGGAAATTCGCCCCTCTAC. Encoded protein: CASSLGLGNSPLY. The full-length CDR3 reads as CASSLGLGNSPLYF.

With respect to this clone: Genes and germline are mouse. With the read ending 1 residue before the CDR3 end, the germline J gene is used to fill in that end. The chain links TRBV26 to TRBJ1-4; no reliable D call. The ends were cut back, 6 bases at V and 5 bases at J, with 10 bases in the middle. The CDR3 spans 13 residues. Germline V CDR1 and CDR2: KGHPV, FQNQEV (reference sequence). Partial CDR3 DNA: TGTGCCAGCAGCGGCCGGGAGAACGAAAGATTATTT. This translates into CASSGRENERLF. The CDR3 in its entirety is CASSGRENERLFF.

This clone was picked up a small number of times. The gene names given are mouse names. The read gets to within 1 residue of the CDR3 end, and the germline J gene fills in the rest. V is TRBV26 and J is TRBJ2-7; 12 positions agree with TRBD2. The length of the CDR3 is 14 residues. Germline CDR1 reads KGHPV; CDR2 reads FQNQEV (reference sequence). J was trimmed by 6 bases and V by 3 bases; bases with no gene match: 3. Incomplete CDR3 DNA: TGTGCCAGCAGTCTAGACTGGGGGGGCGCTGAACAGTAC. It encodes CASSLDWGGAEQY. The complete CDR3 protein is CASSLDWGGAEQYF.

Comments on this clone: Gene names denote mouse genes. The CDR3 end lies 1 residue beyond the end of the read and is filled in from the germline J gene. V and J are TRBV26 and TRBJ2-7, with 10 positions matching TRBD2. Germline-derived CDR1 and CDR2 are KGHPV and FQNQEV (reference sequence). The CDR3 sequence is 13 residues long. Trimming at V came to 5 bases and at J to 4 bases, leaving 2 bases not matched to a gene. The sequenced CDR3 bases are TGTGCCAGCAGTGGGGACTGGGGTTATGAACAGTAC. Translation gives CASSGDWGYEQY. The CDR3 in its entirety is CASSGDWGYEQYF.

As concerns this clone: The gene names here belong to mouse. The read stops 1 residue short of the end of the CDR3; the missing end is completed from the germline J gene. The chain is built from TRBV26 and TRBJ1-1; tentatively, D is TRBD1 (5 bases). The germline V and J ends were trimmed by 7 bases and 0 bases, with 9 bases remaining between them. This CDR3 comprises 13 residues. Germline loops: CDR1 KGHPV, CDR2 FQNQEV (reference sequence). The CDR3 here is CASTSTANTEVFF. The sequenced CDR3 bases are TGTGCCAGCACCTCGACAGCAAACACAGAAGTCTTC.

As concerns this clone: Gene names follow the mouse nomenclature. The read terminates 1 residue ahead of where the CDR3 ends, so the germline J gene completes it. J is TRBJ1-2 and V is TRBV26; 8 nucleotides match TRBD1. The length of the CDR3 is 14 residues. The germline V gene has CDR1 KGHPV and CDR2 FQNQEV (reference sequence). With V trimmed by 4 bases and J by 0 bases, 1 base remained unmatched. CDR3 amino acids: CASSPTGANSDYTF. The CDR3 DNA, read in part, is TGTGCCAGCAGTCCGACAGGGGCAAACTCCGACTACACC.

Concerning this clone: These gene names are mouse names. CDR3: CASSLRISSAETLYF. CDR3 bases read: TGTGCCAGCAGTCTGCGCATCTCTAGTGCAGAAACGCTGTAT. This sequence joins TRBV26 and TRBJ2-3, with no clear D. The sequenced fragment ends 1 residue before the CDR3 boundary, so the rest is inferred from the germline J gene. V gave up 2 bases and J gave up 0 bases, with 9 bases separating them. This CDR3 has 15 amino acids. Germline lookup yields CDR1 KGHPV and CDR2 FQNQEV (reference sequence). The whole variable domain, filled in from reference TRBV26 and TRBJ2-3, reads NSKVIQTPRYLVKGQGQKAKMRCIPEKGHPVVFWYQQNKNNEFKFLINFQNQEVLQQIDMTEKRFSAECPSNSPCSLEIQSSEAGDSALYLCASSLRISSAETLYFGSGTRLTVL.

About this clone itself: Gene labels here are mouse ones. The read ends 1 residue shy of where the CDR3 ends; the end is completed using the germline J gene. The J gene is TRBJ2-5, the V gene TRBV20, with 7 bases aligning to TRBD2. CDR1 GFQATS and CDR2 STVNSAI come from the germline V gene. The CDR3 sequence is 13 residues long. The V segment lost 3 bases and the J segment 1 base; nucleotides outside the gene matches: 1. The CDR3: CGARTGDQDTQYF. CDR3 DNA (partial): TGTGGTGCTAGAACTGGGGACCAAGACACCCAGTAC.

Details on this clone: Here the gene names and germline are mouse. The read finishes 1 residue shy of the CDR3 end, and the germline J gene is used to complete it. This sequence joins TRBV19 and TRBJ2-2; 9 nucleotides line up with TRBD2. V shed 5 bases and J 4 bases; nucleotides not matched to a gene: 6. The germline V gene has CDR1 FNHDT and CDR2 SITEND (reference sequence). CDR3 length: 15 residues. The chain's CDR3 is CASSPDWGGTGQLYF. The sequenced CDR3 bases are TGTGCCAGCAGCCCGGACTGGGGAGGCACCGGGCAGCTCTAC.

In this sample, this clone turned up a few times. Gene names are the mouse ones. With the read ending 1 residue before the CDR3 end, the germline J gene is used to fill in that end. The chain uses TRBV23 and TRBJ2-7; the D call in the table, TRBD1, was not verified against the DNA. The germline CDR1 and CDR2 sequences are KGHTA and FQNQQP. The CDR3 runs 13 residues. The CDR3 protein is CSSSQSNSYEQYF. Partial CDR3 DNA: TGCTCCAGCAGTCAATCGAACAGCTATGAACAGTAC.

By share of the sample, this clone is medium-sized (0.01 to 0.1%). Genes and germline come from the mouse. The read is 1 residue too short to cover the CDR3 end, so that end is filled in from the germline J gene. The rearrangement joins TRBV26 to TRBJ2-7, with 7 positions matching TRBD1. Germline CDR1 is KGHPV and CDR2 is FQNQEV (reference sequence). V lost 2 bases to trimming and J lost 5 bases; unmatched junction nucleotides: 0. The CDR3 totals 12 residues. This CDR3 is CASSLTGDEQYF. The DNA read from the CDR3 is TGTGCCAGCAGTCTGACAGGGGATGAACAGTAC.

As concerns this clone: The genes and germline here are from mouse. The read terminates 1 residue ahead of where the CDR3 ends, so the germline J gene completes it. The chain has TRBV26 and TRBJ1-3, with TRBD1 matching over 7 bases. The CDR3 sequence is 14 residues long. V lost 7 bases, J lost 2 bases, and 5 bases stayed unmatched. The germline gives CDR1 KGHPV, CDR2 FQNQEV (reference sequence). The CDR3 reads CASTLTGTGNTLYF. CDR3 bases read: TGTGCCAGCACCCTGACAGGGACTGGAAATACGCTCTAT.

As concerns this clone: The listed genes are named as in mouse. Read sequence stops 1 residue before the CDR3 end, and the germline J gene provides the missing end. The chain recombines TRBV26 with TRBJ1-1; 7 bases map to TRBD1. The CDR3 consists of 12 residues. Per the germline V gene, CDR1 is KGHPV and CDR2 is FQNQEV (reference sequence). Trimming took 6 bases from V and 10 from J; bases not matched to a gene: 8. The sequenced CDR3 bases are TGTGCCAGCAGCCCTACAGGGGACGGAGTCTTC. This codes for CASSPTGDGVF. The whole CDR3 reads CASSPTGDGVFF.